The 23 T cell receptor beta chains below all came from one sample that was sequenced in a study of chemoradiotherapy in HPV16-positive cancers. Clones were sequenced by immunoSEQ multiplex PCR, and TCRdb holds only the in-frame ones, with some missing. Of approximately 23,000 clones in the sample, 73% were seen once. This material was collected from a patient who underwent chemoradiotherapy. All receptors come from a human donor with HPV-associated anogenital cancer.

This chain connects TRBV4-1 to TRBJ1-2; D is uncertain. Germline loops: CDR1 MGHRA, CDR2 YSYEKL. The CDR3 is 15 amino acids. Trimming stripped 0 bases from V and 8 bases from J, with 16 bases between. CDR3 residues: CASSQDPGRNLGYTF. In DNA form, the CDR3 reads TGCGCCAGCAGCCAAGATCCAGGCAGAAATCTCGGCTACACCTTC.

This chain uses TRBV29-1 with TRBJ2-1, with 9 bases that match TRBD2. The length of the CDR3 is 15 residues. Trimming removed 4 bases from V and 9 bases from J; junction bases left unmatched: 13. Germline loops: CDR1 SQVTM, CDR2 ANQGSEA. The chain's CDR3 is CSVGWVSGRMTEQFF. The CDR3, as DNA: TGCAGCGTTGGGTGGGTTAGCGGGAGAATGACTGAGCAGTTCTTC.

The chain has TRBV28 and TRBJ1-2; 10 bases map to TRBD1. Germline assignment: CDR1 MDHEN and CDR2 SYDVKM. With 1 base clipped from V and 6 bases from J, the junction kept 8 bases outside the gene matches. The CDR3 consists of 16 residues. Here the CDR3 reads CASSLSTGGKIHGYTF. CDR3 coding DNA: TGTGCCAGCAGTTTATCGACAGGGGGCAAGATCCATGGCTACACCTTC.

The chain recombines TRBV7-2 with TRBJ1-1; possible D gene TRBD1, 5 bases. Germline-derived CDR1 and CDR2 are SGHTA and FQGNSA. The CDR3 has 15 amino acids. The V and J ends lost 5 bases and 1 base respectively, with 14 bases between them. The CDR3, as DNA: TGTGCCAGCAGCGTCGGTGGGGGGAAGAACACTGAAGCTTTCTTT. Translation: CASSVGGGKNTEAFF.

The sample holds one count of this clone. This chain links TRBV7-6 with TRBJ2-3; D may be TRBD1 (6 bases). This CDR3 region has 15 residues. V was cut by 0 bases and J by 0 bases, with 7 bases left in between. Germline assignment: CDR1 SGHVS and CDR2 FNYEAQ. The CDR3, as DNA: TGTGCCAGCAGCTTAGCGGGGGCTAGCACAGATACGCAGTATTTT. Translation: CASSLAGASTDTQYF.

The rearrangement uses TRBV5-8 and TRBJ2-5, with 13 nucleotides matching TRBD2. The trim removed 2 bases at V and 0 bases at J, leaving 4 bases unmatched. This CDR3 is 17 amino acids long. Germline CDR1 and CDR2: SGHTS and YDEGEE. The CDR3 loop is CASSLGTSGAHQETQYF. CDR3 in DNA: TGTGCCAGCAGCTTAGGGACTAGCGGGGCCCACCAAGAGACCCAGTACTTC. Filled out from reference TRBV5-8 and TRBJ2-5, the complete variable domain reads EAGVTQSPTHLIKTRGQQATLRCSPISGHTSVYWYQQALGLGLQFLLWYDEGEERNRGNFPPRFSGRQFPNYSSELNVNALELEDSALYLCASSLGTSGAHQETQYFGPGTRLLVL.

V and J are TRBV19 and TRBJ2-7; D is unresolved. The CDR3 extends over 15 amino acids. Germline V gene lookup returns CDR1 LNHDA and CDR2 SQIVND (reference sequence). The V end lost 6 bases, the J end lost 2 bases, and 17 bases lay between the germline ends. CDR3 DNA sequence: TGTGCCAGTAGCAAATTACCCGACGGAGCCTACGAGCAGTACTTC. Protein sequence: CASSKLPDGAYEQYF.

The chain combines TRBV7-8 with TRBJ2-5; D is tentatively TRBD1 or TRBD2 (5 bases each). This CDR3 is built from 13 residues. From germline, CDR1 is SGHVS and CDR2 FQNEAQ. Trimming removed 4 bases at V and 3 bases at J, with 9 bases between. The CDR3: CASSSGTKETQYF. CDR3 nucleotide sequence: TGTGCCAGCAGCTCCGGGACGAAAGAGACCCAGTACTTC.

This rearrangement joins TRBV6-4 to TRBJ2-2, with D unclear. The CDR3 length is 13 residues. Germline CDR1 and CDR2: MRHNA and SNTAGT. V lost 2 bases to trimming and J lost 1 base, with 2 bases between them. The CDR3 sequence: CASSDGNTGELFF. The CDR3 nucleotides read TGTGCCAGCAGTGACGGGAACACCGGGGAGCTGTTTTTT.

This chain links TRBV2 with TRBJ2-7; TRBD2 is a possible D gene (6 bases). The germline V and J ends were trimmed by 8 bases and 4 bases, with 12 bases remaining between them. From germline, CDR1 is SNHLY and CDR2 FYNNEI. The CDR3 spans 12 residues. CDR3 nucleotides: TGTGCCAGCGATCCGGGGGAATACGAGCAGTACTTC. This translates into CASDPGEYEQYF.

This clone has just one count. The chain links TRBV19 to TRBJ2-6, with D perhaps matching TRBD2 (6 bases). The V end lost 3 bases, the J end lost 3 bases, and 12 bases lay between the germline ends. Per the germline V gene, CDR1 is LNHDA and CDR2 is SQIVND (reference sequence). The CDR3 spans 16 residues. CDR3 bases: TGTGCCAGTAGTATTTTCCCGGGAGTTGGGGCCAACGTCCTGACTTTC. Its translation: CASSIFPGVGANVLTF.

The V and J genes are TRBV6-1 and TRBJ2-1; TRBD2 matches at 13 bases. This CDR3 spans 12 amino acids. Germline V CDR1 and CDR2: MNHNS, SASEGT. J lost 12 bases, V lost 4 bases, and 0 bases had no gene match. Written as DNA, the CDR3 is TGTGCCAGCAGTGGGACTAGCGGGAGGCAGTTCTTC. This gives the protein CASSGTSGRQFF.

This sequence joins TRBV5-1 and TRBJ1-1; D gene uncertain. The CDR3 has 14 amino acids. CDR1 and CDR2 (germline): SGHRS, YFSETQ. The V end lost 0 bases, the J end lost 3 bases, and 9 bases lay between the germline ends. DNA of the CDR3: TGCGCCAGCAGCTTGGGGGGAATAGACACTGAAGCTTTCTTT. Encoded protein: CASSLGGIDTEAFF.

The gene calls are TRBV10-3 and TRBJ1-2; D gene ambiguous. Trimming stripped 7 bases from V and 4 bases from J, with 16 bases between. Germline lookup yields CDR1 ENHRY and CDR2 SYGVKD. The CDR3 totals 14 residues. This chain's CDR3 is CAITPDPDPYGYTF. In DNA form, the CDR3 reads TGTGCCATCACCCCGGACCCGGATCCCTATGGCTACACCTTC.

The rearrangement uses TRBV11-3 and TRBJ2-2, with a weak D call TRBD1 (6 bases). The germline V gene encodes CDR1 SGHNT and CDR2 YENEEA. V lost 3 bases to trimming and J lost 2 bases, with 10 bases between them. This CDR3 has 15 residues. The CDR3 spells CASSFSRGNTGELFF. Here the CDR3 DNA reads TGTGCCAGCAGCTTCAGCAGGGGCAACACCGGGGAGCTGTTTTTT. Drawing the rest from reference TRBV11-3 and TRBJ2-2, the complete variable domain is EAGVVQSPRYKIIEKKQPVAFWCNPISGHNTLYWYLQNLGQGPELLIRYENEEAVDDSQLPKDRFSAERLKGVDSTLKIQPAELGDSAVYLCASSFSRGNTGELFFGEGSRLTVL.

This rearrangement joins TRBV28 to TRBJ1-1; a weak D match, TRBD1 (5 bases). Per germline, CDR1 MDHEN and CDR2 SYDVKM. V was shortened by 3 bases and J by 4 bases, with 12 bases between the two germline ends. This CDR3 has 14 residues. The chain's CDR3 is CASSLDGGGTEAFF. In nucleotides, the CDR3 is TGTGCCAGCAGTTTGGACGGGGGGGGCACTGAAGCTTTCTTT.

The rearrangement links TRBV27 to TRBJ2-2; no firm D call. The ends were cut back, 1 base at V and 7 bases at J, with 13 bases in the middle. CDR1 and CDR2 (germline): MNHEY, SMNVEV (reference sequence). This CDR3 has 15 amino acids. CDR3 region: CASSLLADQHGELFF. The CDR3 bases are TGTGCCAGCAGTTTATTGGCTGACCAGCACGGGGAGCTGTTTTTT.

V usage is TRBV10-3 and J usage is TRBJ2-3, with 9 nucleotides matching TRBD2. This CDR3 region has 15 residues. The V gene's germline CDR1 is ENHRY and CDR2 SYGVKD. After removal of 6 bases from V and 3 bases from J, the junction contained 7 bases not matched to a gene. CDR3 sequence: CAIREGLAPTDTQYF. The CDR3 coding sequence is TGTGCCATCAGAGAGGGACTAGCCCCTACAGATACGCAGTATTTT.

J is TRBJ2-3 and V is TRBV30; no clear D gene. V was cut by 0 bases and J by 4 bases, with 5 bases left in between. The CDR3 is 12 amino acids. Germline CDR1 is GTSNPN and CDR2 is SVGIG (reference sequence). The CDR3 DNA reads as TGTGCCTGGAGTGTAAGTTCAGATACGCAGTATTTT. It is translated as CAWSVSSDTQYF.

The V gene is TRBV5-1, the J gene TRBJ1-4; D gene uncertain. This CDR3 comprises 14 residues. V lost 4 bases and J 15 bases, leaving 22 bases between the germline ends. Germline lookup yields CDR1 SGHRS and CDR2 YFSETQ. CDR3 nucleotides: TGCGCCAGCAGCATAGACGGTCCCCCCTTCGCGATGTTTTTT. Amino acids: CASSIDGPPFAMFF. The variable domain in full, completed from reference TRBV5-1 and TRBJ1-4, reads KAGVTQTPRYLIKTRGQQVTLSCSPISGHRSVSWYQQTPGQGLQFLFEYFSETQRNKGNFPGRFSGRQFSNSRSEMNVSTLELGDSALYLCASSIDGPPFAMFFGSGTQLSVL.

This clone appeared once. The chain recombines TRBV19 with TRBJ1-5, with a possible D match to TRBD1 (5 bases). The germline gives CDR1 LNHDA, CDR2 SQIVND (reference sequence). The CDR3 runs 15 residues. Deletions cut 4 bases from V and 1 base from J, with 11 bases between. As DNA, the CDR3 is TGTGCCAGTAGTACAGTCCGGGACAGCAATCAGCCCCAGCATTTT. Translation: CASSTVRDSNQPQHF.

The V and J genes are TRBV5-6 and TRBJ1-5, with TRBD1 identical over 7 bases. The CDR3 is made up of 15 amino acids. Unmatched junction bases numbered 15, after V lost 6 bases and J lost 9 bases. Germline V lookup: CDR1 SGHDT, CDR2 YYEEEE. CDR3 nucleotides: TGTGCCAGCACCTACGGGGGACAGATGCAAGGGCCCCAGCATTTT. Translating gives CASTYGGQMQGPQHF.

The V and J genes are TRBV27 and TRBJ1-1; D is uncertain. Trimming removed 2 bases from V and 4 bases from J, with 8 bases in between. The germline V gene encodes CDR1 MNHEY and CDR2 SMNVEV (reference sequence). This CDR3 spans 13 amino acids. CDR3 bases: TGTGCCAGCAGTTTAAAGGGCAGCACTGAAGCTTTCTTT. Amino acid sequence: CASSLKGSTEAFF.